The text below deals with one TCR beta chain. With 3 bases removed from V and 7 bases from J, the gap between germline ends came to 12 bases. The germline V gene has CDR1 MGHRA and CDR2 YSYEKL. There are 14 residues in the CDR3. TCRdb keeps only in-frame clones here, not all; method: immunoSEQ multiplex PCR. The table has approximately 15,000 clones, around nine tenths seen once; the top ten hold less than 75%. This record comes from a study of OX40 agonist ivuxolimab in advanced cancers. With autoimmune disease history or systemic immunosuppression, patients were excluded. V usage is TRBV4-1 and J usage is TRBJ1-4; the D is unclear. The receptor was isolated from an adult with an advanced solid tumor such as melanoma, head and neck, liver or kidney cancer. This sample comprised CD4+ or CD8+ T cells sorted from blood, obtained in a trial of the OX40 agonist ivuxolimab. CDR3 sequence reads: CASSHKWGSEKLFF. In nucleotides, the CDR3 is TGCGCCAGCAGCCATAAATGGGGTAGTGAAAAACTGTTTTTT.